The T cell receptor beta chain described here comes from a study of blood T cells in healthy people across ages. Across the study: About one barcoded beta molecule per two T cells came from capture by template switching. Study-level findings and limits: PBMC samples, being unsorted, prevented any conclusive comparison of naive and antigen-experienced cells. There were more naive CD4+ cells and higher diversity in long-lived donors than in aged donors.

Next came a second PCR, run for roughly 6 to 11 cycles, which used a sample-barcoded 5' primer along with a J-beta primer mix. Each cDNA molecule, via a template-switch adaptor with 12 random nucleotides, was tagged. One entry per CDR3 protein, called by TCRdb with MiXCR from the 5' RACE reads. The sample has around 1,800,000 distinct CDR3 sequences; around 42% are singletons. Comments on this clonotype: Its specificity is not known.

The clonotype originates from a human donor in good health. Material for sequencing was blood.

This chain's CDR3 is CASSLDGEGYGYTF. Written as DNA, the CDR3 is TGTGCCAGCAGTTTAGACGGGGAGGGCTATGGCTACACCTTC. The chain combines TRBV12-3 or TRBV12-4 with TRBJ1-2; D unclear. Trimming cost V 1 base and J 4 bases, with 10 bases left between them. The CDR3 length is 14 residues.